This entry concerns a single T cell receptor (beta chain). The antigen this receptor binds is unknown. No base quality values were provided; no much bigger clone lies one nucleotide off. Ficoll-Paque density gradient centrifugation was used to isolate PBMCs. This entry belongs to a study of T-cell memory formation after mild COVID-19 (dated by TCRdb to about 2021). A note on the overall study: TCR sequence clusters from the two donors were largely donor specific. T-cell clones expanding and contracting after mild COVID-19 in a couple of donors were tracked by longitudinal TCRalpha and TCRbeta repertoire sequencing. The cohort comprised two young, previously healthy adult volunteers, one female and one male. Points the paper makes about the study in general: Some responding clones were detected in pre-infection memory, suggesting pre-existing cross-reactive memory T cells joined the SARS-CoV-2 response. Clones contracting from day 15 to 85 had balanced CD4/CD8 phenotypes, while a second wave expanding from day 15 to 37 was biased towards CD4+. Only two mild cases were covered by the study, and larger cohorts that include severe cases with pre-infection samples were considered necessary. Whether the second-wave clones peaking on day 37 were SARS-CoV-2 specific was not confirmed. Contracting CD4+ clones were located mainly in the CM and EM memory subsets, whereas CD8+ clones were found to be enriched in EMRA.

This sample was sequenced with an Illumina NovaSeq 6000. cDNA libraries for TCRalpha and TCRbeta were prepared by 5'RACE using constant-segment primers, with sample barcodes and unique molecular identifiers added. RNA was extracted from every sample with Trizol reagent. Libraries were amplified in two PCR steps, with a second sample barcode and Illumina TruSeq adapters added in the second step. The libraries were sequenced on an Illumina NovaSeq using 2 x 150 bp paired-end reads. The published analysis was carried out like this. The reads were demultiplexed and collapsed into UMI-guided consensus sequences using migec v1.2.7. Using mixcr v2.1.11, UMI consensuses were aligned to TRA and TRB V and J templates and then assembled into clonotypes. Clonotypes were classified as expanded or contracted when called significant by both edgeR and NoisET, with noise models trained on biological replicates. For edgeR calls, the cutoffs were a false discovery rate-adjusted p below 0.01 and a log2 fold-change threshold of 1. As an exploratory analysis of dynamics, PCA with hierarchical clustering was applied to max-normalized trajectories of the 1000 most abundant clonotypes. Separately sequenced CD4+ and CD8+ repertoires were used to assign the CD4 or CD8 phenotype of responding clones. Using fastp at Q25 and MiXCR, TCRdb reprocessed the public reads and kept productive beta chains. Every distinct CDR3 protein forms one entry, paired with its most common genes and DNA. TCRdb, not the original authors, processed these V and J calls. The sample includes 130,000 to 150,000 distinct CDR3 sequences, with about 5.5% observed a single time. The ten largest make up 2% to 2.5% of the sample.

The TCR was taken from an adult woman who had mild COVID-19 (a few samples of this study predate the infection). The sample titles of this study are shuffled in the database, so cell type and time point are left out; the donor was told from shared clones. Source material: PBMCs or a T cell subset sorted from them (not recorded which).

Here is the DNA: TGTGCCAGCAGCTTTATTGGGACTGGATACAATGAGCAGTTCTTC. The encoded protein is CASSFIGTGYNEQFF. The chain couples TRBV7-9 to TRBJ2-1; a tentative D match to TRBD2 spans 6 bases. CDR1 SEHNR and CDR2 FQNEAQ were looked up in the germline V gene (reference sequence). V is shortened by 3 bases, J by 4 bases, and the region joining them spans 13 bases. There are 15 amino acids in the CDR3, from cysteine to phenylalanine inclusive. Left in the record is the CDR3 DNA by itself, 45 bases read in frame from the first base.